These T cell receptor beta chains were read from a single sample in a study of blood T cells in healthy people across ages. In TCRdb, the 5' RACE reads were re-called with MiXCR into one record per CDR3 protein. The sample shows 600,000 to 1,000,000 distinct CDR3 sequences, roughly 25% of them seen only once. The sample also formed part of further work on T cells of mothers and their children.

Material: blood. The receptor source for this set is a boy aged 10-17 years in good health. CDR3s include the opening cysteine and the closing phenylalanine or tryptophan. The D gene is left open where the match is weak. Clone size is not always given. Where it is, it says once, few, many or a class for expanded clones.

clone size	V gene	D gene	J gene	CDR3 DNA	CDR3 protein
-	TRBV7-9	TRBD2	TRBJ2-1	TGTGCCAGCAGCTCTAGCGGGAGGAATGAGCAGTTCTTC	CASSSSGRNEQFF
many	TRBV7-2	-	TRBJ2-5	TGTGCCAGCAGCTTAGCAGGATTCCAAGAGACCCAGTACTTC	CASSLAGFQETQYF
-	TRBV20-1	TRBD2	TRBJ2-5	TGCAGTGCTCCGGGACTAGCGGTGTTCCAGTACTTC	CSAPGLAVFQYF
-	TRBV5-5	TRBD1	TRBJ2-3	TGTGCCAGCAGCTTGGCGTCAGGGGGAGATACGCAGTATTTT	CASSLASGGDTQYF
few	TRBV28	TRBD2	TRBJ2-7	TGTGCCAGCAGTTCTCCGACTAGCGGGAGTTTCCACGAGCAGTACTTC	CASSSPTSGSFHEQYF
-	TRBV20-1	-	TRBJ2-3	TGCAGTGCTAGTTTCAGGGGGAGGACAGATACGCAGTATTTT	CSASFRGRTDTQYF
-	TRBV20-1	-	TRBJ2-1	TGCAGTGCGTCGGTTCGGGCGGGCTGGGAGCAGTTCTTC	CSASVRAGWEQFF
-	TRBV29-1	-	TRBJ2-1	TGCAGCGTTGATCAAGTTAGCTCCTACAATGAGCAGTTCTTC	CSVDQVSSYNEQFF
many	TRBV7-9	TRBD2	TRBJ2-7	TGTGCCAGCAGCTCTACTAGCGGGACCTCCTACGAGCAGTACTTC	CASSSTSGTSYEQYF
few	TRBV20-1	-	TRBJ2-7	TGCAGTTCACCCGAGACACTGGATACCGAGCAGTACTTC	CSSPETLDTEQYF
-	TRBV20-1	TRBD1	TRBJ2-3	TGCAGTGCTCCCTCGGGACAGACTACCACAGATACGCAGTATTTT	CSAPSGQTTTDTQYF
-	TRBV4-1	-	TRBJ2-7	TGCGCCAGCAGCCAAGATCCGAACTACGAGCAGTACTTC	CASSQDPNYEQYF
few	TRBV7-2	-	TRBJ2-1	TGTGCCAGCAGCTTAAATCCGGGAGTATCGGGAAATGAGCAGTTCTTC	CASSLNPGVSGNEQFF
-	TRBV7-9	TRBD2	TRBJ2-1	TGTGCCAGCAGCTCCGGGACTAGCGGGAGAGGGTACAATGAGCAGTTCTTC	CASSSGTSGRGYNEQFF
-	TRBV5-1	-	TRBJ2-5	TGCGCCAGCAGTCCTACTAGCCGGCGAGAGACCCAGTACTTC	CASSPTSRRETQYF
few	TRBV14	TRBD1	TRBJ1-2	TGTGCCAGCAGCCCAGGGACAGGGAGGTACGGCTACACCTTC	CASSPGTGRYGYTF
-	TRBV29-1	-	TRBJ2-1	TGCAGCGTTGAGCAACCGACGAACAATGAGCAGTTCTTC	CSVEQPTNNEQFF
-	TRBV4-3	-	TRBJ2-7	TGCGCCAGCAGCCAAGATCCATCCACCCTCACCGAGCAGTACTTC	CASSQDPSTLTEQYF
few	TRBV25-1	-	TRBJ1-6	TGTGCCAGCAGTGACAGGGCCTCCTATAATTCACCCCTCCACTTT	CASSDRASYNSPLHF
few	TRBV4-3	-	TRBJ2-7	TGCGCCAGCAGCCAAGATGTAGGGGACGGGCGGGAGCAGTACTTC	CASSQDVGDGREQYF
-	TRBV20-1	-	TRBJ2-7	TGCAGTGCGCCCGGGACGAGCACCTACGAGCAGTACTTC	CSAPGTSTYEQYF
few	TRBV20-1	-	TRBJ2-4	TGCAGTGCTGGCCCTATGATAGCCAAAAACATTCAGTACTTC	CSAGPMIAKNIQYF
-	TRBV7-2	-	TRBJ2-5	TGTGCCAGCAGCTTAACAACAGGGCCCGGGACCCAGTACTTC	CASSLTTGPGTQYF
-	TRBV29-1	-	TRBJ1-4	TGCAGCGTTGAATTGCTGAACGACAGTGATGAAAAACTGTTTTTT	CSVELLNDSDEKLFF
few	TRBV30	TRBD1	TRBJ1-5	TGTGCCACCGACAGGGCCGGCCAGCCCCAGCATTTT	CATDRAGQPQHF
-	TRBV7-7	TRBD1	TRBJ2-7	TGTGCTAGCAGCCCCCAGGGACAGGGGACCTACGAGCAGTACTTC	CASSPQGQGTYEQYF
-	TRBV7-8	TRBD1	TRBJ1-2	TGTGCCAGCGGACTTGGACAGGGGGATGGCTACACCTTC	CASGLGQGDGYTF
-	TRBV7-2	-	TRBJ2-2	TGTGCCAGCAGCCCAGGGGGGAGCATCGGGGAGCTGTTTTTT	CASSPGGSIGELFF
-	TRBV20-1	-	TRBJ2-3	TGCAGTTTTTCGTGGGGGGCTACAGATACGCAGTATTTT	CSFSWGATDTQYF
-	TRBV4-2	TRBD2	TRBJ2-1	TGTGCCAGCAGCTTCGCTAGCGGGAGGGCCGGTAATGAGCAGTTCTTC	CASSFASGRAGNEQFF
-	TRBV7-2	-	TRBJ2-4	TGTTCCAGCAGCCTTGAAGGCATTCAGTACTTC	CSSSLEGIQYF
-	TRBV4-3	-	TRBJ2-7	TGCGCCAGCAGTCAAGATCGTAACCCGGCCTACGAGCAGTACTTC	CASSQDRNPAYEQYF
-	TRBV7-8	-	TRBJ1-5	TGTGCCAGCAGCGAGCTTTTCCGGGGGGATCAGCCCCAGCATTTT	CASSELFRGDQPQHF
few	TRBV20-1	TRBD2	TRBJ2-1	TGCAGTGCTAGGGTTGGAAAATATACGGGAGGCAACTCGCTATCTCCTTACAATGAGCAGTTCTTC	CSARVGKYTGGNSLSPYNEQFF
-	TRBV12-3/TRBV12-4	TRBD1	TRBJ2-5	TGTGCCAGCAGCCCCAGGGGGCGCGAGACCCAGTACTTC	CASSPRGRETQYF
-	TRBV7-2	-	TRBJ1-2	TGTGCCAGCAGCATGACTGTCTATGGCTACACCTTC	CASSMTVYGYTF
few	TRBV7-2	TRBD1	TRBJ1-5	TGTGCCAGCAGCTCATCAGGGGGCAGAGGTCAGCCCCAGCATTTT	CASSSSGGRGQPQHF
-	TRBV28	-	TRBJ2-3	TGTGCCAGCAGATACGCAGGCCACAGCACAGATACGCAGTATTTT	CASRYAGHSTDTQYF
few	TRBV10-3	-	TRBJ1-4	TGTGCCATCAGTTCTACCCTCTCGGCTAATGAAAAACTGTTTTTT	CAISSTLSANEKLFF
-	TRBV30	-	TRBJ2-2	TGTGCCTCAATGTGGGGGCTGAACACCGGGGAGCTGTTTTTT	CASMWGLNTGELFF
once	TRBV28	TRBD2	TRBJ2-1	TGTGCCAGCAGTGGGGCTAGCGGAGTCTCCTACAATGAGCAGTTCTTC	CASSGASGVSYNEQFF
few	TRBV7-9	TRBD2	TRBJ2-5	TGTGCCAGCAGCTTACAGAAACTAGCGGGGGATAGTCAAGAGACCCAGTACTTC	CASSLQKLAGDSQETQYF
-	TRBV29-1	-	TRBJ1-2	TGCAGCGAACTACGAGCGGTGGCAGGGAGCTTGGAGGGCTACACCTTC	CSELRAVAGSLEGYTF
few	TRBV28	TRBD1	TRBJ1-6	TGTGCCAGCACCGAGACAGGGAGTGATTCACCCCTCCACTTT	CASTETGSDSPLHF
-	TRBV25-1	-	TRBJ2-5	TGTGCCAGCAGTGATCTCCCAGGCCAAGAGACCCAGTACTTC	CASSDLPGQETQYF
-	TRBV21-1	-	TRBJ2-2	TGTGCCAGACCCGGGACAGGGGGGACCGGGGAGCTGTTTTTT	CARPGTGGTGELFF
few	TRBV21-1	-	TRBJ2-5	TGTGCCGGCCCAATGGTTCGGGAGACCCAGTACTTC	CAGPMVRETQYF
few	TRBV24-1	TRBD1	TRBJ2-5	TGTGCCACCAGTGGCTCCGGGACAGGTACCCAAGAGACCCAGTACTTC	CATSGSGTGTQETQYF
-	TRBV24-1	TRBD1	TRBJ2-3	TGTGCCACCAGTGACACCACAGGGGGATATGAGACCCAGTACTTT	CATSDTTGGYETQYF